This TCR beta chain comes out of a study of shared clonotypes between healthy human individuals. Study observations and caveats: Non-shared clonotypes had lower generation probabilities than those shared by all four donors. Larger richness was generally estimated for naive than memory subsets. With few donors, the genetic and exposure-history diversity represented was limited.

Comment on this clone: Antigen: not known.

Cells designated naive CD8 were CD45RO-negative and were positively selected for CCR7, with terminally differentiated effector memory CD45RA+ cells excluded. Germline V lookup: CDR1 SGHTA, CDR2 FQGTGA. This CDR3 comprises 17 residues. V shed 0 bases, J shed 4 bases, and the junction held 8 bases outside the gene matches. Original processing methods: ImmunoSEQ output lacked quality scores and full-length reads, limiting matched filtering. TCRdb's copy holds only in-frame clones and misses some; the assay was immunoSEQ multiplex PCR. The V and J calls and clone size were taken over from that table, and D and trimming were inferred from the DNA. The data contain about 2.1 million clones, 85% to 95% of them singletons.

This rearrangement joins TRBV7-3 to TRBJ2-2; TRBD2 agrees at 7 bases. This clonotype was obtained from a young man in good health. Some clones in this sample may be carry-over from other donors' samples. The sample taken for sequencing was naive CD8+ T cells from PBMCs. CDR3 in amino acids: CASSLTVRSGPTGELFF. The CDR3 bases are TGTGCCAGCAGCTTAACCGTTCGTAGCGGGCCCACCGGGGAGCTGTTTTTT.